This T cell receptor (beta chain) comes out of a study of CD8+ T cells in alopecia areata. On the study more broadly: Tofacitinib was taken orally by treated patients, and the dose was 5 to 10 mg twice daily.

Following RNA extraction, reverse transcription yielded cDNA that acted as the sequencing template. Libraries were prepared by immunoSEQ multiplex PCR; TCRdb keeps only in-frame clonotypes and omits some of them. The table shows approximately 210,000 clones, with more than 55% occurring only once. The treatment: oral pan-JAK inhibitor, 5-10 mg twice daily. This clone has just one count. This receptor was taken from a human donor with alopecia areata. The specimen comprised CD4+ T cells sorted from blood, sampled at approximately week 44, from a patient treated with tofacitinib.

The CDR3 DNA reads as TGTGCCAGCAGCTCACCCGCGGGGGCTGAGGGTGGCTACACCTTC. This translates into CASSSPAGAEGGYTF. The rearrangement uses TRBV7-9 and TRBJ1-2; TRBD1 might be the D (6 bases). The V end was cut by 4 bases, the J end by 7 bases, with 19 bases between. Germline CDR1 SEHNR, CDR2 FQNEAQ (reference sequence). CDR3 size: 15 residues. The variable domain in full, with the rest retrieved from reference TRBV7-9 and TRBJ1-2, is DTGVSQNPRHKITKRGQNVTFRCDPISEHNRLYWYRQTLGQGPEFLTYFQNEAQLEKSRLLSDRFSAERPKGSFSTLEIQRTEQGDSAMYLCASSSPAGAEGGYTFGSGTRLTVV.